Following are 17 T cell receptor beta chains from one sample sequenced in a study of beta chain features in type 1 diabetes. The investigators reverse transcribed all of the isolated RNA, so they sequenced expressed TCRB transcripts. Profiling relied on immunoSEQ multiplex PCR, and the TCRdb table lists in-frame clones only, not all of them. Here the sample spans more than 250,000 clones, approximately 14% being singletons. Their cognate antigens are unknown. Study outcomes and limitations: TCRB CDR3s were moderately but significantly shorter in Type 1 diabetes patients in all four CD4+ subsets.

Sequences were obtained from naive CD4+ T cells from blood. These receptors originate from a man aged 25 to 40 with type 1 diabetes.

The chain is built from TRBV19 and TRBJ1-5; 7 nucleotides match TRBD1. In germline, CDR1 is LNHDA, CDR2 SQIVND (reference sequence). CDR3 length: 14 residues. The V segment lost 4 bases and the J segment 0 bases; nucleotides outside the gene matches: 0. CDR3 sequence reads: CASSRTGSNQPQHF. CDR3 in DNA: TGTGCCAGTAGTAGGACAGGTAGCAATCAGCCCCAGCATTTT.

Many counts were recorded for this clone. V gene TRBV29-1 combines with J gene TRBJ2-6; 8 bases line up with TRBD1. Germline CDR1 is SQVTM and CDR2 is ANQGSEA. The CDR3 covers 14 residues. Trimming took 4 bases from V and 4 from J; bases not matched to a gene: 3. CDR3 bases: TGCAGCGTTGGACAGGGGACCGGGGCCAACGTCCTGACTTTC. Translation: CSVGQGTGANVLTF.

This clone was counted a few times. The chain joins TRBV11-2 to TRBJ2-1; no firm D call. The CDR3 runs 11 residues. The V end lost 5 bases, the J end lost 8 bases, and 7 bases lay between the germline ends. Germline V lookup: CDR1 SGHAT, CDR2 FQNNGV. In nucleotides, the CDR3 is TGTGCCAGCAGCCCTCTCGATGAGCAGTTCTTC. Translated: CASSPLDEQFF. Using reference TRBV11-2 and TRBJ2-1 for the parts outside the CDR3, the full variable domain is EAGVAQSPRYKIIEKRQSVAFWCNPISGHATLYWYQQILGQGPKLLIQFQNNGVVDDSQLPKDRFSAERLKGVDSTLKIQPAKLEDSAVYLCASSPLDEQFFGPGTRLTVL.

This clone was recorded a few times. The chain joins TRBV14 to TRBJ1-5; 9 bases line up with TRBD1. This CDR3 comprises 17 residues. V was clipped by 0 bases and J by 5 bases; unmatched bases: 8. Germline lookup yields CDR1 SGHDN and CDR2 FVKESK. The CDR3 DNA reads as TGTGCCAGCAGCCAAGACCGGGACAGGGATTTCGATCAGCCCCAGCATTTT. It translates to CASSQDRDRDFDQPQHF.

This clone was observed a handful of times. The genes are TRBV29-1 and TRBJ2-2; possibly TRBD2 for D (6 bases). Germline values: CDR1 SQVTM, CDR2 ANQGSEA. CDR3 length: 14 amino acids. V lost 7 bases and J lost 0, with 12 bases in between. This chain's CDR3 is CSAKGGPNTGELFF. The CDR3 coding sequence is TGCAGCGCAAAGGGAGGACCGAACACCGGGGAGCTGTTTTTT.

This clone was counted only a few times. In DNA form, the CDR3 reads TGTGCCAGCAGCTTCTCGGACAGGGCAGACAATGAGCAGTTCTTC. This translates into CASSFSDRADNEQFF. The V call is TRBV7-3, the J call TRBJ2-1; the match to TRBD1 covers 8 bases. Germline V gene sequence: CDR1 SGHTA, CDR2 FQGTGA. V trimming: 3 bases; J trimming: 5 bases; junction bases outside the gene matches: 6. This CDR3 is built from 15 residues.

The chain has TRBV6-5 and TRBJ2-5; no firm D call. CDR3 length: 13 amino acids. Between the trimmed V and J ends, which lost 8 bases and 3 bases, there was a span of 13 bases. Per the germline V gene, CDR1 is MNHEY and CDR2 is SVGAGI. The CDR3 protein is CASGAVPKETQYF. The CDR3 DNA reads TGTGCCAGCGGAGCAGTTCCTAAAGAGACCCAGTACTTC.

There are a few counts of this clone. The chain combines TRBV11-1 with TRBJ2-7; 8 nucleotides align to TRBD2. This CDR3 spans 14 amino acids. V lost 4 bases to trimming and J lost 1 base; unmatched junction nucleotides: 3. The V gene's germline CDR1 is SGHAT and CDR2 FQDESV (reference sequence). The CDR3: CASSYGGRSYEQYF. CDR3 bases: TGTGCCAGCAGCTACGGCGGGAGGTCCTACGAGCAGTACTTC. The complete variable domain, with remaining parts taken from reference TRBV11-1 and TRBJ2-7, reads EAEVAQSPRYKITEKSQAVAFWCDPISGHATLYWYRQILGQGPELLVQFQDESVVDDSQLPKDRFSAERLKGVDSTLKIQPAELGDSAMYLCASSYGGRSYEQYFGPGTRLTVT.

The chain links TRBV4-1 to TRBJ2-4, with 9 bases lining up with TRBD2. Germline CDR1 reads MGHRA; CDR2 reads YSYEKL. V dropped 1 base and J dropped 6; count of bases not matched to a gene: 4. CDR3 length equals 15 residues. This CDR3 reads CASSQGSAGGNIQYF. CDR3 DNA: TGCGCCAGCAGCCAAGGATCAGCGGGAGGAAACATTCAGTACTTC.

This clone was found a few times. The V and J genes are TRBV7-2 and TRBJ2-5; 8 bases align to TRBD2. Unmatched junction bases numbered 16, after V lost 2 bases and J lost 5 bases. CDR1 SGHTA and CDR2 FQGNSA come from the germline V gene. The CDR3 extends over 18 amino acids. The CDR3, as DNA: TGTGCCAGCAGCTTAAACCCGGGTGGAGCGGGAGCGGGGGAGACCCAGTACTTC. Translation gives CASSLNPGGAGAGETQYF.

The V call is TRBV28, the J call TRBJ1-1; D call uncertain. In germline, CDR1 is MDHEN, CDR2 SYDVKM. The CDR3 spans 14 residues. Trimming took off 5 bases at V and 0 bases at J, with 10 bases between the two ends. CDR3 bases: TGTGCCAGCAGTACCATGCAGGTGAACACTGAAGCTTTCTTT. It yields the protein CASSTMQVNTEAFF. Full variable domain (outside the CDR3, taken from reference TRBV28 and TRBJ1-1): DVKVTQSSRYLVKRTGEKVFLECVQDMDHENMFWYRQDPGLGLRLIYFSYDVKMKEKGDIPEGYSVSREKKERFSLILESASTNQTSMYLCASSTMQVNTEAFFGQGTRLTVV.

There are a few counts of this clone. The J gene is TRBJ2-7, the V gene TRBV30; 13 bases fit TRBD2. The germline CDR1 and CDR2 sequences are GTSNPN and SVGIG (reference sequence). J gave up 5 bases and V 2 bases, and 6 bases lay outside the gene matches. The CDR3 consists of 15 residues. The chain's CDR3 is CAWSPGLAGIDEQYF. The CDR3 bases are TGTGCCTGGAGTCCGGGACTAGCGGGGATAGACGAGCAGTACTTC.

This clone was seen a few times. V and J are TRBV25-1 and TRBJ1-2; D is undetermined. V gave up 3 bases and J gave up 4 bases, with 12 bases separating them. Germline values: CDR1 MGHDK, CDR2 SYGVNS. This CDR3 is 14 amino acids long. For the CDR3, the DNA is TGTGCCAGCAGTGACCCGGTCGAGGGCTATGGCTACACCTTC. Its translation: CASSDPVEGYGYTF.

About this clone itself: At one end, the junction sequence differs from germline, possibly due to a read error. The chain links TRBV9 to TRBJ2-3; TRBD1 matches at 7 bases. In germline, CDR1 is SGDLS, CDR2 YYNGEE. The CDR3 is 16 amino acids. DNA for the CDR3: TGTGCCAGCAGCCCTCCAGGGACAGTGATCACAAATACGCAGTATTTT. It codes for CASSPPGTVITNTQYF. Full variable domain (outside the CDR3, taken from reference TRBV9 and TRBJ2-3): DSGVTQTPKHLITATGQRVTLRCSPRSGDLSVYWYQQSLDQGLQFLIQYYNGEERAKGNILERFSAQQFPDLHSELNLSSLELGDSALYFCASSPPGTVITNTQYFGPGTRLTVL.

The gene calls are TRBV7-9 and TRBJ2-5; D is unclear. Per the germline V gene, CDR1 is SEHNR and CDR2 is FQNEAQ (reference sequence). Trimming took 0 bases from V and 4 from J, leaving 12 bases between them. The CDR3 extends over 15 amino acids. Written as DNA, the CDR3 is TGTGCCAGCAGCTTAGCGTTATCGGGTGGAGAGACCCAGTACTTC. Its translation: CASSLALSGGETQYF. Using reference TRBV7-9 and TRBJ2-5 for the parts outside the CDR3, the full variable domain is DTGVSQNPRHKITKRGQNVTFRCDPISEHNRLYWYRQTLGQGPEFLTYFQNEAQLEKSRLLSDRFSAERPKGSFSTLEIQRTEQGDSAMYLCASSLALSGGETQYFGPGTRLLVL.

The chain couples TRBV6-5 to TRBJ1-1, with TRBD1 as a possible D gene (6 bases). Germline lookup yields CDR1 MNHEY and CDR2 SVGAGI. Trimming removed 2 bases from V and 7 bases from J, with 11 bases in between. The length of the CDR3 is 13 residues. CDR3 DNA: TGTGCCAGCAGTTACCGTCAGGGGCGTGAAGCTTTCTTT. It is translated as CASSYRQGREAFF.

The chain has TRBV15 and TRBJ2-5, with D unresolved. V lost 1 base and J 5 bases, leaving 8 bases between the germline ends. The CDR3 extends over 13 amino acids. The germline V gene has CDR1 LNHNV and CDR2 YYDKDF (reference sequence). The CDR3 spells CATSRGKRETQYF. The DNA of the CDR3 is TGTGCCACCAGCAGAGGGAAGCGCGAGACCCAGTACTTC.